The T cell receptor beta chain described here comes from a study of OX40 agonist ivuxolimab in advanced cancers. About the study: The dose-escalation cohort was about 86% male, with a mean age of around 60 years, ranging roughly 23 to 79. Prior anti-PD-1, anti-PD-L1 or anti-CTLA-4 therapy was allowed; less than 45% had some.

V was pared by 5 bases and J by 2 bases, with 14 bases between. Looked up from germline, CDR1 is WNHNN and CDR2 is SYGVQD (reference sequence). This CDR3 spans 15 amino acids. People who had autoimmune disease history or systemic immunosuppression were excluded. The assay was immunoSEQ multiplex PCR, and TCRdb's table has in-frame clones only and misses some. The sample contains 70,000 or so clones, about 93% of which appear only once. This specimen consisted of CD4+ or CD8+ T cells sorted from blood, obtained in a trial of the OX40 agonist ivuxolimab. V usage is TRBV10-1 and J usage is TRBJ2-3; no reliable D call. This TCR derives from an adult with an advanced solid tumor such as melanoma, head and neck, liver or kidney cancer. The CDR3 sequence is CASSPRGGVTDTQYF. In nucleotides, the CDR3 is TGCGCCAGCAGTCCTCGAGGCGGAGTCACAGATACGCAGTATTTT.